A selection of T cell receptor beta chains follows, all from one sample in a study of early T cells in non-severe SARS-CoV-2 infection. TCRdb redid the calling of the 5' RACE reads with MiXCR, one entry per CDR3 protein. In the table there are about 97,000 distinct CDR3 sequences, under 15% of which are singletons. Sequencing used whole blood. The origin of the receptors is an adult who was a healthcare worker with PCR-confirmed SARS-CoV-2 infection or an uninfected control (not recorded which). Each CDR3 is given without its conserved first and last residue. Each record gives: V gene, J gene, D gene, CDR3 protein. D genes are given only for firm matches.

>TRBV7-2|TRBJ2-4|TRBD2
ASRDYKNIQY
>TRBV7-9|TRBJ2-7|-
ASSLALYEQY
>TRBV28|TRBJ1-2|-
ASSPYAGGGYT
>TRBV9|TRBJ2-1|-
ASSVGTYNEQF
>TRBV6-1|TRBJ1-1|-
ASSASNTEAF
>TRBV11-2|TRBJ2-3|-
ASSRSRGDTQY
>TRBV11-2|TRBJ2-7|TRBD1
ASTPGYRGYEQY
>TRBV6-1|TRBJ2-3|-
ASSVTGRDTQY
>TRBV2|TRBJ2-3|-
ASKHGGIRTDTQY
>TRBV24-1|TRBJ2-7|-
ATRASGFDEQY
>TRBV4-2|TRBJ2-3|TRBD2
ASSQVVAGADTQY
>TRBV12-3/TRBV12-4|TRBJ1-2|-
ASSFEVAGYT
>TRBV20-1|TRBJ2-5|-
SARPPLRGGETQY
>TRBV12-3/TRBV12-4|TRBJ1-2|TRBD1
ASSSPQQGMDYGYT
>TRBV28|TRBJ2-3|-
ASSPRDPSTDTQY
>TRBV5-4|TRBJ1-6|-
ASSLAGPYNSPLH
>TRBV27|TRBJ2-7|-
ASSWGPGNEQY
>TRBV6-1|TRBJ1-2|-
ASSEQVYGYT
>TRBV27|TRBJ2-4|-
ASSFRRTKNIQY
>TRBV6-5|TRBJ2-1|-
ASSQTSSYNEQF
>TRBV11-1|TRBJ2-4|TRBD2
ASSIKTSGGTVQY
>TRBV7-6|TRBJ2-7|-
ASSSDFRSYEQY
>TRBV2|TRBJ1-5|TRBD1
ASSDEGGRQPQH
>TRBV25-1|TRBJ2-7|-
ASSSGFDEQY
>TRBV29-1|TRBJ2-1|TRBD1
SVEPGQGYNEQF
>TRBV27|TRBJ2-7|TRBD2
ASSLFGREVNPYEQY